This TCR beta chain emerged from a study of preoperative IRX-2 immunotherapy in early breast cancer. Profiled with immunoSEQ multiplex PCR; TCRdb holds only in-frame clones, not every one. The table lists roughly 27,000 clones, nearly 80% of them singletons. Indicated treatment: preoperative locoregional IRX-2 cytokine immunotherapy. This phase Ib study tested locoregional IRX-2 cytokine immunotherapy given before surgery. Unmatched junction bases numbered 10, after V lost 6 bases and J lost 5 bases. Germline CDR1 is SGHNT and CDR2 is YENEEA. This CDR3 has 15 residues. The chain carries TRBV11-3 and TRBJ2-3; 8 positions match TRBD2. The receptor was derived from a human donor with breast cancer. Here the sequenced sample was lymph node tissue, taken before IRX-2 immunotherapy. In DNA, the CDR3 is TGTGCCAGCAGGTCCCGGGGGGGCCGTGGAGATACGCAGTATTTT. This codes for CASRSRGGRGDTQYF.